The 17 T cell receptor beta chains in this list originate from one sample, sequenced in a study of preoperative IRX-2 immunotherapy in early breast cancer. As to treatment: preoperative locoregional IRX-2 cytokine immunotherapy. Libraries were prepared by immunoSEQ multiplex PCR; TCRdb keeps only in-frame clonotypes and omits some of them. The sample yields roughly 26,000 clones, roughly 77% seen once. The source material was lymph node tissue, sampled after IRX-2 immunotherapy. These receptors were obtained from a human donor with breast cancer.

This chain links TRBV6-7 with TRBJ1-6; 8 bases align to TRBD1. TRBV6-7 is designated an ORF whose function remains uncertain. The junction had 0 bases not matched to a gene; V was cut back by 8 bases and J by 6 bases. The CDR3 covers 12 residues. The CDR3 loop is CASDRGNSPLHF. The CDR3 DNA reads TGTGCCAGCGACAGGGGTAATTCACCCCTCCACTTT.

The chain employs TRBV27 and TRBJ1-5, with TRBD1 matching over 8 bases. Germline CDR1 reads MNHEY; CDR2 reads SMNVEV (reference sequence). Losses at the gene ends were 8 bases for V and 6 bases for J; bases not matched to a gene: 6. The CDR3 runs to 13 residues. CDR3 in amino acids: CASHGQGGQPQHF. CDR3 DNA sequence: TGTGCCAGCCACGGACAGGGTGGTCAGCCCCAGCATTTT.

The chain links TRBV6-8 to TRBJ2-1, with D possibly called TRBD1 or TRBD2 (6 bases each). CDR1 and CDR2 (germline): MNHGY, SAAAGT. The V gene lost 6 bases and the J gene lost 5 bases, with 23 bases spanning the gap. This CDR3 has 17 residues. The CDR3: CASSTDPPGAWNNEQFF. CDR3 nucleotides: TGTGCCAGCAGCACAGACCCTCCGGGGGCTTGGAACAATGAGCAGTTCTTC.

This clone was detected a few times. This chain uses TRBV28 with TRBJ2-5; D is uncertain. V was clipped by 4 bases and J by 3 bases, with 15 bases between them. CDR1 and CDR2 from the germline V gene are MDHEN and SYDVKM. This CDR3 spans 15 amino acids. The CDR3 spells CASSSPVRAEETQYF. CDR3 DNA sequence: TGTGCCAGCAGTTCGCCCGTACGGGCGGAAGAGACCCAGTACTTC.

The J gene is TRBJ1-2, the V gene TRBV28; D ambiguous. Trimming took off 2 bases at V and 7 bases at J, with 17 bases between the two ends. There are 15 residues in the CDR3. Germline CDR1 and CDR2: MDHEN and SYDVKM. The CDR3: CASSLVGGLRGGYTF. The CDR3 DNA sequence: TGTGCCAGCAGTTTAGTGGGAGGGCTACGTGGTGGCTACACCTTC.

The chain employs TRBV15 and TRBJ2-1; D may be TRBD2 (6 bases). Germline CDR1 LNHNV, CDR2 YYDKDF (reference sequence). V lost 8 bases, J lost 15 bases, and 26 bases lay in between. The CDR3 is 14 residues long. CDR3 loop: CATSEVQPGTSPFF. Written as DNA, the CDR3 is TGTGCCACCTCGGAAGTTCAGCCCGGGACTTCCCCGTTCTTC.

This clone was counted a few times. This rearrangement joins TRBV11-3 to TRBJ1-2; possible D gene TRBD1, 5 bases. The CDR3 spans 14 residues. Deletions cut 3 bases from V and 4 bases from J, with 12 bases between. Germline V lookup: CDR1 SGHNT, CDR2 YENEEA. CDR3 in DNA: TGTGCCAGCAGCTTCGCCAGGGACGGCTATGGCTACACCTTC. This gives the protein CASSFARDGYGYTF.

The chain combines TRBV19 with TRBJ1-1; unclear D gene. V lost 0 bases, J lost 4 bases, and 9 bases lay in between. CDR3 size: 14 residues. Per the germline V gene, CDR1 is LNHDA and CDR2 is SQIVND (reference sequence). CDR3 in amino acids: CASSIEGLSTEAFF. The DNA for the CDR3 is TGTGCCAGTAGTATAGAGGGTTTGTCCACTGAAGCTTTCTTT.

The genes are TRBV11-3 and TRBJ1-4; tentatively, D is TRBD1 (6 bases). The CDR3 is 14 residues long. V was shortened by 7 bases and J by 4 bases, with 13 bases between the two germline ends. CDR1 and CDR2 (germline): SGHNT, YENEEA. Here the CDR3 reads CASKRTAGNEKLFF. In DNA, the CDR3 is TGTGCCAGCAAGAGGACAGCTGGTAATGAAAAACTGTTTTTT.

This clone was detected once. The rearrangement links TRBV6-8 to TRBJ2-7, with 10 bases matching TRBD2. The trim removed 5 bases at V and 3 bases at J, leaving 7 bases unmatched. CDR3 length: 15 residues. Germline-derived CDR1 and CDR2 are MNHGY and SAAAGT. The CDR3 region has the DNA TGTGCCAGCAGTGAGTTAGCGGGGGGCTTCTACGAGCAGTACGTC. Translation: CASSELAGGFYEQYV.

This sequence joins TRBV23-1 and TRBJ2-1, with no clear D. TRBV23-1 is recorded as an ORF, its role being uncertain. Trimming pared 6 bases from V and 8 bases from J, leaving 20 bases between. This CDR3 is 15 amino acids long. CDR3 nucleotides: TGCGCCAGCAGACCGGACGTTCGATTAACGGATGAGCAGTTCTTC. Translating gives CASRPDVRLTDEQFF.

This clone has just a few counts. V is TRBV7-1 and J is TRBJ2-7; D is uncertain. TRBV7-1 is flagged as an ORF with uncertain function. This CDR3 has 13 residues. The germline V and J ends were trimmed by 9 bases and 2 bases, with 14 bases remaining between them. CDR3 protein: CARSADPAYEQYF. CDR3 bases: TGTGCCAGAAGCGCCGACCCAGCCTACGAGCAGTACTTC.

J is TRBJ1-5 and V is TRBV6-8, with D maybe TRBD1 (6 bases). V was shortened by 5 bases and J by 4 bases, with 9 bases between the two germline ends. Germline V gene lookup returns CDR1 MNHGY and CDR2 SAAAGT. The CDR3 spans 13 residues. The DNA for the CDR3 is TGTGCCAGCAGTAAGGACAGAAATCAGCCCCAGCATTTT. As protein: CASSKDRNQPQHF.

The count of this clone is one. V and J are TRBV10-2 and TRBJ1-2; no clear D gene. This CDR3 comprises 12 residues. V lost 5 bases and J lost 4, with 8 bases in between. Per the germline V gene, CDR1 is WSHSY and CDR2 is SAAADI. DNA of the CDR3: TGCGCCAGCAGTCCGTCCCTCTATGGCTACACCTTC. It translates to CASSPSLYGYTF.

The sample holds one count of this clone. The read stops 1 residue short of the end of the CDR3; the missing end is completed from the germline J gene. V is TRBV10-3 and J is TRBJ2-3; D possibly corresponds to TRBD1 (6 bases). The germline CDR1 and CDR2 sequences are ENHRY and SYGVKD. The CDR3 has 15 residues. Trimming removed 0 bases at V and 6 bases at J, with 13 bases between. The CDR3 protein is CAISESARDTDTQYF. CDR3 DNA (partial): TGTGCCATCAGTGAGTCGGCCCGGGACACCGATACGCAGTAT.

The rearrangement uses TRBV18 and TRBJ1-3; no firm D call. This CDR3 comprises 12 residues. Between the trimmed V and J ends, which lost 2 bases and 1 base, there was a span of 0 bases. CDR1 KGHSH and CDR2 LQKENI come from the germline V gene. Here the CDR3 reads CASSPSGNTIYF. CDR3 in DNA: TGTGCCAGCTCACCATCTGGAAACACCATATATTTT.

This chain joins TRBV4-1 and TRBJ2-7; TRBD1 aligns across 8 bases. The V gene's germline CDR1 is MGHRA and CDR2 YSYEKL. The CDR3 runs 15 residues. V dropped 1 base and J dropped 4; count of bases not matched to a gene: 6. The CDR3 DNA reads TGCGCCAGCAGCCAAGCCGGGACAGGCAGTTACGAGCAGTACTTC. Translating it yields CASSQAGTGSYEQYF.